The sequence of this TCR beta chain was determined in a study of cytomegalovirus exposure and HLA in healthy donors listed by TCRdb under 2017. In the study overall: An earlier analysis of 587 of the donors reported 250 to 300 Gb of sequence data and 117 million unique TCR beta sequences obtained from approximately 180 million T cells. HLA typing included class I and class II loci at four-digit resolution. Every repertoire in the discovery cohort had been generated on one and the same sequencing platform. The study combined high-throughput TCR immunosequencing, statistical association of individual TCRs with disease status, and machine learning to predict cytomegalovirus infection status. The study aimed to test whether signatures of past pathogen exposure could be identified by cataloging public T cell receptors. Besides the first cohort of approximately 670 subjects, a separate validation cohort made up of over 100 different subjects was used. Donor age, sex, ethnicity and CMV serostatus were compiled alongside the repertoire data. A later genetic analysis used genome-wide SNP genotypes for about 60% of the roughly 700 donors, treating that subset as a discovery cohort. The later analysis used no new phenotypic data to find candidate immune exposures, relying instead on TCR beta sequences and their occurrence across donors. Among the roughly 400 genotyped donors, around 81% belonged to the genetic ancestry cluster associated with self-reported Caucasian donors. Among 398 genotyped donors of the cohort, an average of around 240,000 unique TCR beta nucleotide sequences were sequenced per donor, about a sixth of them non-productive. The study used immunosequencing to profile the T cell repertoires of 666 subjects and linked those repertoires to cytomegalovirus serostatus. In a later analysis, previously published TCR beta repertoires from roughly 710 donors were re-analyzed and high-resolution HLA genotyping was added so that TCR occurrence patterns could be studied. Around 330 gigabases of sequencing data and approximately 91 million unique TCR sequences made up an early release that covered 500 to 700 HLA-typed donors. About five DR-DQ haplotypes were treated as single units for association and clustering because of strong linkage in the cohort. Typing coverage differed by locus: A, B, C, DRB1 and DQB1 were typed in roughly 620-630 donors, DQA1 in about 510, DPA1 in approximately 600, and DPB1 in just under 490. An earlier analysis of more than 450 of the donors used high-throughput TCR beta sequencing to judge whether each TCR beta V gene segment behaved as functional or pseudogenic.

Broader findings and caveats from the paper: Broadly in line with IMGT annotations, most TCR beta V segments showed up in productive rearrangements about 87% or about 30% of the time in an earlier analysis of about 500 of the donors. When HLA alleles, especially DR and DQ, strongly co-occurred, TCR associations were difficult to assign to individual alleles. A later analysis associated about 18,000 TCR beta sequences with specific HLA alleles at a false discovery rate of 0.05. Correlated functional status among segregating V segments might be attributable to linkage disequilibrium, but an unknown experimental factor could not be ruled out. Some IMGT-functional V segments, including TRBV6-2 and TRBV6-3, could not be distinguished by the 87-base-pair reads and were therefore excluded. In vitro tests confirmed that a few of the cytomegalovirus-associated TCR beta chains recognize cytomegalovirus antigens. A group of highly shared sequence variants was considered likely to be a technical artifact of the sequencing pipeline. CMV serostatus was the only immune exposure information available for the cohort. According to a later analysis, TCR association rates differed among HLA loci, with DRB1 alleles showing the most associated TCRs and HLA-C alleles showing the fewest. According to a later genetic analysis, donors in an Asian-associated ancestry cluster had fewer N-insertions in productive TCRs than the approximately 710-donor mean. In this cohort, only TCR beta chains were sequenced, and detectable features were limited by the absence of alpha or paired-chain data. Cytomegalovirus status was reported to be diagnosed by the classifier with high specificity and sensitivity in both the original and validation cohorts. The authors suggested that the approach could potentially be generalized to other disease states and immunological phenotypes. In a later analysis, several top co-occurrence clusters were reported to appear linked to parvovirus B19, influenza, CMV and Epstein-Barr virus. A further reported finding was that TCR beta sequences accurately predicted the HLA-A and HLA-B alleles for most subjects in the first cohort. Sequencing depth was assumed to be roughly uniform across donors in the presence/absence analyses, though that assumption may not hold. The earlier analysis of about 600 of the donors excluded seventeen rarely observed V segments, including chromosome 9 orphons, because counts were too low. Across donors, most TCR sequences were observed very rarely, whereas some public TCRs were present in many individuals. A total of 164 TCR beta chains were listed by the study as associated with cytomegalovirus. A later analysis found that most CMV-associated TCR beta chains appeared HLA-restricted, with HLA associations seemingly driven largely by CMV exposure. Because HLA typing was missing for some donors at each locus, association tests included only the typed subset. Compared with equally common non-associated chains, HLA-associated TCR beta chains in a later analysis were more clonally expanded and had lower generation probabilities. A later genetic analysis associated a missense DCLRE1C variant with V-gene and J-gene trimming of TCR beta chains, and an independent cohort replicated the association.

As encoded in the germline V gene, CDR1 is SGHRS while CDR2 is YFSETQ. From the cysteine up to the phenylalanine, the CDR3 has a length of 14 residues. The CDR3 DNA has 42 bases and is translated from base 1. V and J are trimmed by 4 bases and 0 bases, and the gene matches miss 2 bases of the junction. Of note for this clone: Its binding antigen is unknown. No clone much larger than this one lies a single base away; base qualities are absent.

Library preparation used the immunoSEQ multiplex PCR assay. For the multiplex PCR, a mixture combining 60 forward primers for TCR Vbeta segments and 13 reverse primers for TCR Jbeta segments was used. Amplification of the CDR3 region of rearranged TCR beta genes was performed with a multiplex PCR assay on genomic DNA. The Illumina HiSeq System was used to sequence the amplified TCR beta libraries as 87-base-pair reads. Concerning the study's data processing: A later analysis tallied tens of millions of unique TCR beta chains across the 600 to 700 repertoires, and about 12 million of those chains were shared by two or more donors. Raw reads were error-corrected and collapsed into unique sequences by a nearest-neighbor algorithm in which closely related sequences were merged to remove PCR and sequencing errors. Alignment of CDR3 sequences to IMGT reference sequences was used to assign V, D and J gene segments. For a sequence to be retained, a match of at least six nucleotides was required to both a V gene segment and a J gene segment. A rearrangement was called productive if the CDR3 had no stop codons and remained in frame with V and J, and every other rearrangement was called non-productive. Following IMGT convention, CDR3 was defined as the stretch from the second conserved V-encoded cysteine up to the conserved J-encoded phenylalanine. Sequences without an unambiguous match to a single V gene segment were excluded from the earlier analysis of a few hundred of the donors. An earlier analysis of 587 of the donors classified V segments as functional when productive rearrangements were above 56.7% and as segregating when the standard deviation between donors was above 5%. A statistical classification framework was developed to diagnose cytomegalovirus status using the catalog of TCR beta chain sequences. In a later analysis, TCR nucleotide sequences were compared against IMGT/GENE-DB human TR gene sequences so that V and J genes could be assigned. The TCRdist pipeline was used in a later analysis to assign CDR3 sequences and most-parsimonious VDJ recombination scenarios. In a later analysis, each TCR beta chain was defined by its CDR3 amino acid sequence together with its V-gene family, and reads lacking a unique V-gene family were excluded. As a way to deal with suspected cross-contamination and a sequencing artifact, a later analysis dropped roughly 620 nucleotide sequences that were highly shared and had low generation probability. In a later analysis, a clonal expansion index was calculated for each public chain from normalized within-repertoire ranks of inferred template counts. In a later analysis, generation probabilities were computed with a VDJ recombination model fitted to out-of-frame rearrangements, and the resulting probabilities were checked against IGoR. Hypergeometric tests were used in a later analysis to score TCR-TCR, TCR-HLA and TCR-CMV co-occurrence, with a repertoire-size bias correction applied to the TCR pairs. False discovery rates were estimated in a later analysis by permuting HLA or CMV assignments 20 times. In a later analysis, co-occurring TCRs were grouped using DBSCAN, and TCRdist sequence similarity was added for clustering within HLA-allele-positive subsets. Repertoires with fewer than 30,000 or more than 120,000 public chains, plus five repertoires with anomalous nucleotide sharing, were excluded from co-occurrence clustering. Here the immuneACCESS table is served through TCRdb, limited to in-frame sequences with V and J called. Missing clones are a known gap in these copies; in checked studies unresolved V genes cover under half, and the rest lacks a known reason. D and trimming come from the DNA, and the V and J calls and clone size come from that table. For this sample there are about 82,000 clones; roughly 80% appear just once. Together, the top ten hold 6.2% of the sample.

The cohort comprised hundreds of healthy bone marrow donors. Cohort members were all nominally healthy when sampled, although unrecorded immune exposures were likely present. The donor was CMV seropositive and was included in the group of some 290 seropositive cohort members. Every donor gave a peripheral blood sample, and the peripheral blood mononuclear cells from that sample were used for TCR beta sequencing. Genomic DNA was extracted from the blood cell samples with the Qiagen DNeasy Blood Extraction Kit. The receptor was derived from a woman aged 50 to 60 in good health and CMV-seropositive. The V gene is TRBV5-1 and the J gene is TRBJ2-3, and 7 junctional nucleotides match TRBD2. Sequencing was carried out using PBMCs. The DNA sequence follows: TGCGCCAGCAGCCACGGGGGGAGCACAGATACGCAGTATTTT. Translation gives CASSHGGSTDTQYF.